Shown below are 23 T cell receptor beta chains from a single sample sequenced in a study of CD8 T cells in ankylosing spondylitis. TCRdb reprocessed the 5' RACE reads via MiXCR and lists one record per CDR3 protein. The table includes about 130,000 distinct CDR3 sequences, 5.5% to 7.5% detected once. Sequenced sample: blood, either unsorted or a sorted T cell fraction (not recorded which). Every receptor here comes from a female donor with ankylosing spondylitis or in good health (not recorded which).

The sample holds a few counts of this clonotype. This sequence joins TRBV5-1 and TRBJ2-5; D might be TRBD1 (6 bases). Germline V gene sequence: CDR1 SGHRS, CDR2 YFSETQ. The CDR3 is 14 residues long. Trimming pared 3 bases from V and 5 bases from J, leaving 14 bases between. In DNA, the CDR3 is TGCGCCAGCAGCTCACAGGGAGTTAGGGAGACCCAGTACTTC. As protein: CASSSQGVRETQYF.

This clonotype showed up many times. The chain carries TRBV18 and TRBJ2-1; TRBD2 aligns across 10 bases. J lost 4 bases, V lost 4 bases, and 7 bases had no gene match. Germline CDR1 KGHSH, CDR2 LQKENI. This CDR3 spans 16 amino acids. The CDR3 loop is CASSLGLADIYNEQFF. CDR3 coding DNA: TGTGCCAGCTCACTTGGACTAGCGGACATATACAATGAGCAGTTCTTC.

Worth noting for this clonotype: Given a much more abundant clone one base away, this may be a read error. The chain is built from TRBV5-5 and TRBJ1-2, with a possible D match to TRBD1 (6 bases). Germline V gene data show CDR1 as SGHKS and CDR2 as YYEKEE (reference sequence). V lost 4 bases and J lost 4, with 11 bases in between. CDR3 length equals 13 residues. As DNA, the CDR3 is TGTGCCAGCAGCACCGGACAGCTCTATGGCTACACCTTC. This codes for CASSTGQLYGYTF.

This clonotype occurred a few times. The chain employs TRBV7-2 and TRBJ2-6; D not resolved. CDR3 length: 14 amino acids. Trimming took 5 bases from V and 0 from J, leaving 5 bases between them. The germline V gene encodes CDR1 SGHTA and CDR2 FQGNSA. The CDR3 is CASSHSSGANVLTF. DNA of the CDR3: TGTGCCAGCAGCCATAGCTCTGGGGCCAACGTCCTGACTTTC.

This clonotype was observed a few times. V gene TRBV18 combines with J gene TRBJ2-3; TRBD1 matches at 9 bases. Germline CDR1 reads KGHSH; CDR2 reads LQKENI. Trimming removed 5 bases from V and 3 bases from J; junction bases left unmatched: 6. CDR3 length: 15 amino acids. The CDR3 DNA follows: TGTGCCAGCTCATCCCGGGACAGGGCAACAGATACGCAGTATTTT. This encodes CASSSRDRATDTQYF.

This clonotype was observed many times. The V call is TRBV9, the J call TRBJ1-5, with a tentative D call TRBD1 (5 bases). V dropped 3 bases and J dropped 4 bases, with 11 bases sitting between them. The CDR3 covers 14 residues. Germline CDR1 and CDR2: SGDLS and YYNGEE. This CDR3 is CASSAGLGNQPQHF. The CDR3 bases are TGTGCCAGCAGCGCGGGACTGGGAAATCAGCCCCAGCATTTT.

At least ten counts were recorded for this clonotype. The chain is built from TRBV12-3 or TRBV12-4 and TRBJ1-2; TRBD1 aligns across 7 bases. Unmatched junction bases numbered 5, after V lost 4 bases and J lost 0 bases. This CDR3 region has 15 residues. The CDR3 spells CASSSGTVTNYGYTF. As DNA, the CDR3 is TGTGCCAGCAGTTCCGGGACAGTTACTAACTATGGCTACACCTTC.

This clonotype was seen at least ten times. The V gene is TRBV5-4, the J gene TRBJ2-1; the match to TRBD1 covers 10 bases. The CDR3 sequence is 15 residues long. J gave up 7 bases and V 4 bases, and 8 bases lay outside the gene matches. The germline CDR1 and CDR2 sequences are SGHNT and YYREEE (reference sequence). CDR3 residues: CASSRPGQGTNEQFF. In DNA form, the CDR3 reads TGTGCCAGCAGCCGGCCGGGACAGGGGACGAATGAGCAGTTCTTC.

In this sample, this clonotype turned up many times. The rearrangement uses TRBV12-3 or TRBV12-4 and TRBJ2-1; D not resolved. The ends were cut back, 2 bases at V and 6 bases at J, with 2 bases in the middle. The CDR3 is 11 residues long. The DNA for the CDR3 is TGTGCCAGCAGTTTATTCAATGAGCAGTTCTTC. This sequence encodes CASSLFNEQFF.

This clonotype was detected ten times or more. The chain uses TRBV18 and TRBJ2-5; weak D call: TRBD1 (6 bases). Germline V gene lookup returns CDR1 KGHSH and CDR2 LQKENI. The CDR3 loop spans 16 amino acids. The V end lost 3 bases, the J end lost 0 bases, and 14 bases lay between the germline ends. The CDR3 is CASSPYRDPHQETQYF. The CDR3 DNA is TGTGCCAGCTCACCGTACAGGGACCCTCACCAAGAGACCCAGTACTTC.

This clonotype has at least ten counts. The chain employs TRBV14 and TRBJ2-3; D is unresolved. The ends were cut back, 1 base at V and 5 bases at J, with 4 bases in the middle. CDR1 is SGHDN, CDR2 FVKESK, per germline. CDR3 length: 12 amino acids. The CDR3 reads CASSQGRDTQYF. In DNA, the CDR3 is TGTGCCAGCAGCCAAGGTAGAGATACGCAGTATTTT.

This clonotype was counted at least ten times. The V and J genes are TRBV30 and TRBJ1-1; 7 bases are shared with TRBD1. The CDR3 covers 13 residues. V shed 5 bases, J shed 8 bases, and the junction held 11 bases outside the gene matches. Germline V lookup: CDR1 GTSNPN, CDR2 SVGIG (reference sequence). The CDR3 here is CAWAGTAIMEAFF. CDR3 in DNA: TGTGCCTGGGCCGGGACAGCGATTATGGAAGCTTTCTTT.

Notes on this clonotype: A much larger clone differs from this one at a single base, so this may be a read error. V is TRBV7-2 and J is TRBJ1-1; TRBD1 matches 9 bases. Per germline, CDR1 SGHTA and CDR2 FQGNSA. This CDR3 contains 13 residues. The CDR3 is CVSQDRGNTEAFF. The CDR3 DNA follows: TGTGTCAGCCAGGACAGGGGAAACACTGAAGCTTTCTTT.

The table lists this clonotype with many counts. The rearrangement joins TRBV5-5 to TRBJ1-4; no clear D gene. Germline lookup yields CDR1 SGHKS and CDR2 YYEKEE (reference sequence). The CDR3 is 13 amino acids. Between the trimmed V and J ends, which lost 5 bases and 3 bases, there was a span of 8 bases. The CDR3 DNA is TGTGCCAGCAGGATAGAGCCTAATGAAAAACTGTTTTTT. It is translated as CASRIEPNEKLFF.

This clonotype has at least ten counts. The V gene is TRBV2, the J gene TRBJ2-5; D is uncertain. V shed 8 bases and J shed 2 bases, with 6 bases lying between them. The length of the CDR3 is 11 residues. Germline CDR1 is SNHLY and CDR2 is FYNNEI. CDR3 in amino acids: CASGHQETQYF. The CDR3 DNA follows: TGTGCCAGCGGGCATCAAGAGACCCAGTACTTC.

This chain links TRBV6-5 with TRBJ1-5, with D tentatively TRBD1 (5 bases). Trimming cost V 3 bases and J 1 base, with 10 bases left between them. Per germline, CDR1 MNHEY and CDR2 SVGAGI. The CDR3 spans 15 residues. In DNA form, the CDR3 reads TGTGCCAGCAGTTATTCGGGGGGAAGCAATCAGCCCCAGCATTTT. It yields the protein CASSYSGGSNQPQHF.

This clonotype was counted at least ten times. The gene calls are TRBV20-1 and TRBJ2-7; TRBD1 matches at 10 bases. The length of the CDR3 is 14 residues. Losses at the gene ends were 0 bases for V and 5 bases for J; bases not matched to a gene: 4. Germline V gene sequence: CDR1 DFQATT, CDR2 SNEGSKA (reference sequence). CDR3 coding DNA: TGCAGTGCTAGAGACCGGGACAGGGGCCACGAGCAGTACTTC. It is translated as CSARDRDRGHEQYF.

This clonotype has a count of ten or more. This chain joins TRBV5-1 and TRBJ2-5, with unresolved D. The germline gives CDR1 SGHRS, CDR2 YFSETQ. Trimming removed 0 bases at V and 1 base at J, with 10 bases between. This CDR3 is 15 amino acids long. The CDR3 DNA sequence: TGCGCCAGCAGCTTGGAGGGCGGCTCCCAAGAGACCCAGTACTTC. Protein product: CASSLEGGSQETQYF.

A single count supports this clonotype. The chain uses TRBV7-2 and TRBJ2-1; TRBD1 agrees at 7 bases. Trimming took 3 bases from V and 7 from J; bases not matched to a gene: 12. Germline values: CDR1 SGHTA, CDR2 FQGNSA. This CDR3 is built from 16 residues. The CDR3 spells CASSFNRGELGNEQFF. CDR3 coding DNA: TGTGCCAGCAGCTTCAACAGGGGCGAACTCGGGAATGAGCAGTTCTTC.

This clonotype showed up many times. The chain recombines TRBV29-1 with TRBJ2-5; the D is unclear. Germline CDR1 reads SQVTM; CDR2 reads ANQGSEA. The CDR3 runs to 15 residues. The germline V and J ends were trimmed by 2 bases and 1 base, with 14 bases remaining between them. DNA of the CDR3: TGCAGCGTTGAACGGGCTAACCGCGGCCAAGAGACCCAGTACTTC. Translated, it gives CSVERANRGQETQYF.

V is TRBV18 and J is TRBJ1-1; 8 positions agree with TRBD1. V gave up 4 bases and J gave up 2 bases; unmatched junction bases: 6. The CDR3 sequence is 15 residues long. Germline CDR1 is KGHSH and CDR2 is LQKENI. The CDR3 sequence: CASSLRAGGNTEAFF. The CDR3 DNA reads as TGTGCCAGCTCACTTAGGGCAGGGGGCAACACTGAAGCTTTCTTT.

This clonotype has at least ten counts. This chain connects TRBV15 to TRBJ2-1; 12 positions match TRBD1. The V gene end was trimmed by 1 base and the J gene end by 6 bases; junction bases not matched to a gene: 13. CDR1 is LNHNV, CDR2 YYDKDF, per germline (reference sequence). The length of the CDR3 is 19 residues. CDR3 in DNA: TGTGCCACCAGCAGAGGAAACAGACCGGGACAGGGGGCGGGCAATGAGCAGTTCTTC. Amino acid sequence: CATSRGNRPGQGAGNEQFF.

In the case of this clonotype: This may be a read error, as it is one base from a much larger clone. J is TRBJ1-5 and V is TRBV6-1, with D tentatively TRBD1 (5 bases). Germline V gene lookup returns CDR1 MNHNS and CDR2 SASEGT. V lost 5 bases, J lost 9 bases, and 17 bases lay in between. The CDR3 sequence is 14 residues long. The chain's CDR3 is CASSTLAGRGPQHF. CDR3 coding DNA: TGTGCCAGCAGTACCCTCGCAGGGCGGGGGCCCCAGCATTTT.